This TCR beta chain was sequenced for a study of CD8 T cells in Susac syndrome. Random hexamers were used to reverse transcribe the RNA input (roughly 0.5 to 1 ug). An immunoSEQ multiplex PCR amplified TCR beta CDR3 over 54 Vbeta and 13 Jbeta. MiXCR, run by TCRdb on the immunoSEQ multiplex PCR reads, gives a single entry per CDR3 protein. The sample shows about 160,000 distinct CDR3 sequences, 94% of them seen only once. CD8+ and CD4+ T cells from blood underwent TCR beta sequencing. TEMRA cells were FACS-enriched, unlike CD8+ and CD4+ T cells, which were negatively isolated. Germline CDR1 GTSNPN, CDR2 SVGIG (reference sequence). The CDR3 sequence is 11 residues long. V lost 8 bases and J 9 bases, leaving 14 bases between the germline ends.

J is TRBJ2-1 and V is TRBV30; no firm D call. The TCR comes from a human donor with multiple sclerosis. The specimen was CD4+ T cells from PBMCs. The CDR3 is CAGRLLGEQFF. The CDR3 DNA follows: TGTGCCGGCAGACTGCTGGGTGAGCAGTTCTTC.